Reported below is one T cell receptor (beta chain). Its target is not known. The sample originates from a study of graft-versus-host responses after intestinal transplantation. Method: immunoSEQ multiplex PCR; TCRdb's copy keeps in-frame clones and lacks some. The sample includes around 99,000 clones, roughly 90% of them seen just once. General study points: Those patients showing graft-donor T cell macrochimerism displayed high graft-versus-host to host-versus-graft clonal ratios in allografts. In recipient marrow, GvH clones were found, and some appeared first in ileum or blood.

The CDR3 has 15 amino acids. With 6 bases removed from V and 2 bases from J, the gap between germline ends came to 14 bases. Germline CDR1 MNHNS, CDR2 SASEGT. The sample was unstimulated CD4+ T cells sorted from spleen or lymph node cells, taken before transplant. The chain couples TRBV6-1 to TRBJ1-5, with D unresolved. The receptor was derived from a human donor who was the organ donor for an intestinal transplant. As DNA, the CDR3 is TGTGCCAGCAGCTTAGAGAGGTTAGGCAATCAGCCCCAGCATTTT. It yields the protein CASSLERLGNQPQHF.